Listed here is a single T cell receptor (beta chain). A second about 6 to 12 cycle PCR used barcoded and J-beta primers. Per sample, CDR3-containing paired-end reads numbered at least 2.5 million. TCRdb itself ran the 5' RACE reads through MiXCR, one entry per CDR3 protein. The profile shows around 1,800,000 distinct CDR3 sequences, about two fifths of them singletons. This sample was included in a study of blood T cells in healthy people across ages. Total RNA extraction produced at least 5.5 micrograms (per sample) for the study. The CDR3 extends over 14 amino acids. V dropped 6 bases and J dropped 8 bases, with 19 bases sitting between them.

The sequence was obtained from a human donor in good health. What was sequenced was blood. The V gene is TRBV12-3 or TRBV12-4, the J gene TRBJ1-1; tentatively, D is TRBD1 (5 bases). The CDR3 reads CASRPFGGVSEAFF. In DNA, the CDR3 is TGTGCCAGCAGGCCCTTCGGGGGGGTTTCGGAAGCTTTCTTT.